The clone carrying this TCR beta chain was recorded at least ten times. Germline values: CDR1 SGHDN, CDR2 FVKESK. This CDR3 has 12 amino acids. The junction had 5 bases not matched to a gene; V was cut back by 4 bases and J by 11 bases. The entry originates in a study of CD8 T cells in ankylosing spondylitis. TCRdb called the 5' RACE reads again in MiXCR, with one record for every CDR3 protein. The sample holds about 130,000 distinct CDR3 sequences, roughly a tenth seen once. The TCR comes from a male donor with ankylosing spondylitis or in good health (not recorded which). The material sequenced was blood, either unsorted or a sorted T cell fraction (not recorded which). The chain links TRBV14 to TRBJ2-3, with TRBD2 matching over 8 bases. The DNA of the CDR3 is TGTGCCAGCAGCCCCAAGCGGGAGCGGCAGTATTTT. It codes for CASSPKRERQYF.